This T cell receptor (beta chain) was documented in a study of OX40 agonist ivuxolimab in advanced cancers. At the level of the study: The drug used for patients, ivuxolimab, was an agonistic anti-OX40 (CD134) antibody. Allowance was made for prior anti-PD-1, anti-PD-L1 or anti-CTLA-4 therapy, and 40% to 45% had some. In three patients, partial responses were observed, one with hepatocellular carcinoma and two with cutaneous melanoma.

Sequenced by immunoSEQ multiplex PCR; TCRdb stores in-frame clones only, minus some. The sample contains fewer than 100,000 clones, 70% to 90% of which appear only once. Exclusion of a patient followed from autoimmune disease history or systemic immunosuppression. CDR1 is SGHTA and CDR2 is FQGNSA in the germline V gene. The CDR3 is made up of 15 amino acids. V gave up 4 bases and J gave up 2 bases, with 12 bases separating them. The source is an adult with an advanced solid tumor such as melanoma, head and neck, liver or kidney cancer. The sample here was CD4+ or CD8+ T cells sorted from blood, taken in a trial of the OX40 agonist ivuxolimab. The V and J genes are TRBV7-2 and TRBJ1-3; D remains unclear. The CDR3 is CASSSTSQPGNTIYF. CDR3 bases: TGTGCCAGCAGCTCTACGTCCCAGCCTGGAAACACCATATATTTT.